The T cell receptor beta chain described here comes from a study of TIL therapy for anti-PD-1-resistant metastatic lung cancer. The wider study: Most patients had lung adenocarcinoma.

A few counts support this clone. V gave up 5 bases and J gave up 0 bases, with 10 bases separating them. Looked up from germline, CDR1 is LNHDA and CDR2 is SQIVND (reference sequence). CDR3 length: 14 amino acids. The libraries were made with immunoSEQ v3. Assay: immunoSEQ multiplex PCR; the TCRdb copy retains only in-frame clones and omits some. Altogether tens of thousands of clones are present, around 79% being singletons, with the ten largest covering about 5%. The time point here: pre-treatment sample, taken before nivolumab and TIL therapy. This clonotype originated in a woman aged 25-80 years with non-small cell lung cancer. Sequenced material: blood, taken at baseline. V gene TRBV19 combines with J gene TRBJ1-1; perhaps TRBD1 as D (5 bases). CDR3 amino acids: CASSRGRVNTEAFF. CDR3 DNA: TGTGCCAGTAGTCGGGGCAGGGTGAACACTGAAGCTTTCTTT.